Given below is one T cell receptor beta chain in context. Its recognized antigen is unknown. No much larger clone exists at a distance of one base, and base qualities are not known. The source of the sample is a study of blood T cell repertoires in COVID-19 (TCRdb year 2020). General notes on the study: The collaborator samples originated in the United States, Italy and Spain and spanned the acute and convalescent phases of COVID-19. The prospective study material was composed of cDNA or gDNA derived from T cells, B-cell-depleted T cells, or PBMCs. Subjects who had been exposed to COVID-19, were actively infected with it, or had recovered from it provided the deeply sampled blood TCRbeta repertoires that made up the dataset. The repertoires were made available in a free public database intended to serve as a resource for research on the immune response to SARS-CoV-2. The samples were drawn from two sources: the first 160 participants of the ongoing ImmuneRACE study, and some 1,300 subjects contributed by 6 global collaborators. A de-identified subject ID, COVID-19 status, age in years and sex were almost always included in the sample metadata. Where available, HLA class I and class II types were obtained from metadata supplied by the sample provider rather than from assay-based typing.

Beyond this particular receptor, the publication reports: Clinical and demographic metadata were provided uncurated, with the amount varying by source and participant.

TCRbeta CDR3 regions were amplified from genomic DNA by means of the immunoSEQ Assay, a bias-controlled multiplex PCR. On the study's bioinformatics: Within the assay, amplification of reference gene primers was used to estimate how many nucleated cells each sample contained. Sequence reads were collapsed and filtered to measure the absolute abundance of every unique TCRbeta CDR3 rearrangement. Productive Simpson clonality was computed per sample as the square root of Simpson's diversity index over productive rearrangements. TCRdb mirrors the immuneACCESS table, restricted to in-frame sequences. Some clones are absent from its copies; in checked studies, under half trace to an unresolved V gene, and the reason for the others is unknown. V and J calls and clone size follow that table, whereas D and trimming were derived from the DNA. The sample profile shows about 150,000 clones; over 75% of them were found once. Together, the top ten hold 44% of the sample.

The collaborating institutions used their own protocols to collect whole blood in K2EDTA tubes. For TCRbeta analysis, collaborator samples were shipped as frozen whole blood, as isolated PBMCs, or as DNA extracted from either sample type. The sample comprised peripheral blood. This TCR was recovered from a human donor in a cohort sampled during active COVID-19.

The nucleotide sequence is TGTGCCAGCTCACCACCGGACTACCAGTACAATGAGCAGTTCTTC. Translation gives CASSPPDYQYNEQFF. The chain uses TRBV18 and TRBJ2-1; a tentative D call is TRBD2 (6 bases match). V was cut back by 0 bases and J by 4 bases, leaving a gap of 10 bases between them. Measured from the cysteine to the phenylalanine, the CDR3 is 15 residues long. This entry keeps only the CDR3 DNA: 45 bases, framed from base 1. According to the germline V gene, CDR1 reads KGHSH and CDR2 reads LQKENI.